This entry describes one TCR beta chain. The assay was immunoSEQ multiplex PCR, and TCRdb's table has in-frame clones only and misses some. This sample has approximately 100,000 clones; around 90% occur once, and the top ten carry 9.5% to 15%. V lost 5 bases, J lost 4 bases, and 6 bases lay in between. CDR1 and CDR2 from the germline V gene are SEHNR and FQNEAQ (reference sequence). The CDR3 covers 12 residues. This sample stems from a study of T cell responses to AZD1222 COVID-19 vaccine. The sequencing here drew on peripheral blood, taken on day 0 of MenACWY control vaccination. The clonotype originates from an adult in good health. V usage is TRBV7-9 and J usage is TRBJ1-3, with unresolved D. The CDR3 is CASSTVGNTIYF. In DNA, the CDR3 is TGTGCCAGCAGCACAGTCGGAAACACCATATATTTT.